What follows are 20 T cell receptor beta chains derived from one specimen sequenced in a study of chemoradiotherapy in HPV16-positive cancers. Method: immunoSEQ multiplex PCR; TCRdb's copy keeps in-frame clones and lacks some. The sample shows 6,000 or so clones, around 73% of them seen only once. This specimen was taken from a patient who underwent chemoradiotherapy. The source of these receptors is a human donor with HPV-associated anogenital cancer.

V and J are TRBV7-2 and TRBJ1-1; D might be TRBD1 (6 bases). This CDR3 has 14 amino acids. The V gene's germline CDR1 is SGHTA and CDR2 FQGNSA. The germline V and J ends were trimmed by 4 bases and 4 bases, with 13 bases remaining between them. The CDR3 DNA follows: TGTGCCAGCAGCTCTCAGGGGTTTGGCACTGAAGCTTTCTTT. Protein product: CASSSQGFGTEAFF.

This chain connects TRBV7-9 to TRBJ1-1; 10 nucleotides match TRBD1. Unmatched junction bases numbered 13, after V lost 5 bases and J lost 7 bases. Germline V gene lookup returns CDR1 SEHNR and CDR2 FQNEAQ (reference sequence). This CDR3 region has 16 residues. The DNA for the CDR3 is TGTGCCAGCAGCCCCACTAGGGACAGGGGACGGGATGAAGCTTTCTTT. Protein sequence: CASSPTRDRGRDEAFF.

The V and J genes are TRBV28 and TRBJ2-7, with D unclear. In germline, CDR1 is MDHEN, CDR2 SYDVKM. Trimming shortened V by 10 bases and J by 0 bases, and 10 bases separated the two germline ends. The CDR3 consists of 12 residues. CDR3 region: CATQRVSYEQYF. The CDR3 DNA follows: TGTGCCACCCAAAGGGTCTCCTACGAGCAGTACTTC.

The rearrangement joins TRBV28 to TRBJ2-7; D possibly corresponds to TRBD1 (5 bases). Germline CDR1 and CDR2: MDHEN and SYDVKM. CDR3 length equals 14 residues. With 10 bases removed from V and 2 bases from J, the gap between germline ends came to 18 bases. CDR3 in DNA: TGTGCCACTGCTCCCCCGACGGACACCTACGAGCAGTACTTC. This translates into CATAPPTDTYEQYF.

This clone was detected only a few times. The chain couples TRBV7-9 to TRBJ2-7; unclear D gene. Germline V gene sequence: CDR1 SEHNR, CDR2 FQNEAQ (reference sequence). The CDR3 runs to 14 residues. Trimming removed 5 bases at V and 0 bases at J, with 11 bases between. Written as DNA, the CDR3 is TGTGCCAGCAGCCCACCTTCAGGCTCCTACGAGCAGTACTTC. It yields the protein CASSPPSGSYEQYF.

The chain recombines TRBV30 with TRBJ1-1; weak D call: TRBD1 (5 bases). V lost 3 bases and J lost 6, with 20 bases in between. This CDR3 spans 15 amino acids. The germline CDR1 and CDR2 sequences are GTSNPN and SVGIG (reference sequence). The CDR3 is CAWRWRQSGRAEAFF. DNA for the CDR3: TGTGCCTGGAGGTGGAGACAGTCAGGAAGGGCTGAAGCTTTCTTT. The full variable domain, completed using reference TRBV30 and TRBJ1-1, is SQTIHQWPATLVQPVGSPLSLECTVEGTSNPNLYWYRQAAGRGLQLLFYSVGIGQISSEVPQNLSASRPQDRQFILSSKKLLLSDSGFYLCAWRWRQSGRAEAFFGQGTRLTVV.

The J gene is TRBJ1-4, the V gene TRBV18; TRBD1 is a possible D gene (5 bases). This CDR3 has 14 amino acids. The germline V gene has CDR1 KGHSH and CDR2 LQKENI. Trimming cost V 4 bases and J 8 bases, with 14 bases left between them. The CDR3 sequence is CASSRNSRDEKLFF. The CDR3, as DNA: TGTGCCAGCTCACGGAACAGCCGGGACGAAAAACTGTTTTTT.

This clone was counted a few times. The chain is built from TRBV13 and TRBJ1-2; D not resolved. Trimming took 0 bases from V and 8 from J, leaving 19 bases between them. CDR1 is PRHDT and CDR2 is FYEKMQ in the germline V gene (reference sequence). The CDR3 contains 16 residues. The CDR3 nucleotides are TGTGCCAGCAGCTTAGGCCGGCGGACGGAGGTGCACGGCTACACCTTC. Amino acid sequence: CASSLGRRTEVHGYTF.

The gene calls are TRBV7-3 and TRBJ1-5; D call uncertain. Germline CDR1 and CDR2: SGHTA and FQGTGA. The V gene lost 2 bases and the J gene lost 0 bases, with 11 bases spanning the gap. The CDR3 extends over 16 amino acids. The DNA of the CDR3 is TGTGCCAGCAGCTTAGGTGGTGGCGATAGCAATCAGCCCCAGCATTTT. The encoded protein is CASSLGGGDSNQPQHF.

This clone was recorded a few times. The chain carries TRBV5-4 and TRBJ1-6; D gene ambiguous. The length of the CDR3 is 13 residues. V lost 7 bases and J 8 bases, leaving 13 bases between the germline ends. Looked up from germline, CDR1 is SGHNT and CDR2 is YYREEE (reference sequence). CDR3: CASGQESDSPLHF. CDR3 nucleotides: TGTGCCAGCGGCCAGGAGAGTGATTCACCCCTCCACTTT.

The chain recombines TRBV6-1 with TRBJ1-1; unclear D gene. Trimming cost V 2 bases and J 7 bases, with 14 bases left between them. Per germline, CDR1 MNHNS and CDR2 SASEGT. The CDR3 is 14 residues long. The CDR3 DNA is TGTGCCAGCAGTGAATGGGAGAGGCGGAATGAAGCTTTCTTT. It specifies CASSEWERRNEAFF.

DNA for the CDR3: TGCGCCAGCAGCCAAATACCTCACCAGGGTATGGGGGAGCAGTACTTC. Protein product: CASSQIPHQGMGEQYF. The chain joins TRBV4-1 to TRBJ2-7; D perhaps matches TRBD1 (5 bases). This CDR3 has 16 residues. The germline gives CDR1 MGHRA, CDR2 YSYEKL. V was trimmed by 2 bases and J by 7 bases, leaving 21 bases between them.

The J gene is TRBJ2-3, the V gene TRBV6-5; 8 nucleotides line up with TRBD1. The trim removed 6 bases at V and 2 bases at J, leaving 7 bases unmatched. This CDR3 is 15 amino acids long. From germline, CDR1 is MNHEY and CDR2 SVGAGI. CDR3 sequence: CASRATGGHTDTQYF. In DNA, the CDR3 is TGTGCCAGCAGGGCCACAGGGGGACACACAGATACGCAGTATTTT.

The V and J genes are TRBV19 and TRBJ1-1; D gene ambiguous. Trimming took off 3 bases at V and 2 bases at J, with 7 bases between the two ends. CDR3 size: 13 residues. CDR1 is LNHDA and CDR2 is SQIVND in the germline V gene (reference sequence). The CDR3 coding sequence is TGTGCCAGTAGTATCGCACACAACACTGAAGCTTTCTTT. Its protein product is CASSIAHNTEAFF. The entire variable domain, with the rest obtained from reference TRBV19 and TRBJ1-1, is as follows: DGGITQSPKYLFRKEGQNVTLSCEQNLNHDAMYWYRQDPGQGLRLIYYSQIVNDFQKGDIAEGYSVSREKKESFPLTVTSAQKNPTAFYLCASSIAHNTEAFFGQGTRLTVV.

The chain joins TRBV6-1 to TRBJ2-7, with TRBD1 as a possible D gene (5 bases). Germline V gene lookup returns CDR1 MNHNS and CDR2 SASEGT. The germline V and J ends were trimmed by 10 bases and 3 bases, with 13 bases remaining between them. This CDR3 spans 12 amino acids. The CDR3 loop is CAKDTTHYEQYF. DNA for the CDR3: TGTGCCAAGGACACCACCCACTACGAGCAGTACTTC.

This clone was seen a few times. The rearrangement joins TRBV30 to TRBJ2-2, with D possibly matching TRBD2 (5 bases). The CDR3 has 11 amino acids. From germline, CDR1 is GTSNPN and CDR2 SVGIG (reference sequence). Trimming removed 7 bases at V and 6 bases at J, with 9 bases between. The CDR3 loop is CASGRPGELFF. CDR3 in DNA: TGTGCCTCGGGGAGACCCGGGGAGCTGTTTTTT.

This clone turned up a few times. The chain employs TRBV5-1 and TRBJ1-1; the D gene is possibly TRBD1 (6 bases). Trimming shortened V by 4 bases and J by 1 base, and 8 bases separated the two germline ends. This CDR3 has 13 amino acids. Germline V gene lookup returns CDR1 SGHRS and CDR2 YFSETQ. CDR3 DNA sequence: TGCGCCAGCAGCCCAGGGGAGAACACTGAAGCTTTCTTT. As protein: CASSPGENTEAFF.

The V call is TRBV19, the J call TRBJ2-1, with D hard to call. Looked up from germline, CDR1 is LNHDA and CDR2 is SQIVND (reference sequence). The CDR3 consists of 14 residues. The V and J ends lost 5 bases and 0 bases respectively, with 8 bases between them. The DNA for the CDR3 is TGTGCCAGTAGTTGGTGGGGCTCCTACAATGAGCAGTTCTTC. Protein sequence: CASSWWGSYNEQFF.

This chain joins TRBV14 and TRBJ1-1; perhaps TRBD1 as D (6 bases). The germline CDR1 and CDR2 sequences are SGHDN and FVKESK. V lost 5 bases and J 5 bases, leaving 12 bases between the germline ends. The CDR3 length is 13 residues. CDR3: CASSLTGPTEAFF. DNA for the CDR3: TGTGCCAGCAGCTTAACAGGGCCTACTGAAGCTTTCTTT.

The rearrangement joins TRBV14 to TRBJ2-7; perhaps D is TRBD1 or TRBD2 (5 bases each). V was shortened by 0 bases and J by 4 bases, with 22 bases between the two germline ends. From germline, CDR1 is SGHDN and CDR2 FVKESK. The CDR3 totals 18 residues. CDR3 protein: CASSQDSRGRAFPYEQYF. CDR3 bases: TGTGCCAGCAGCCAAGATTCGAGGGGCCGGGCATTCCCGTACGAGCAGTACTTC.